This T cell receptor beta chain was recorded in a study of blood T cell repertoires in COVID-19. Study-level background: Samples taken during acute and convalescent COVID-19 were collected in the United States, Italy and Spain. PBMCs, B-cell-depleted T cells, or T cells provided the cDNA or gDNA that made up the material.

Only in-frame clones appear in the TCRdb table, and some are missing; sequencing was by immunoSEQ multiplex PCR. Of 50,000 to 60,000 clones in the sample, about 87% are singletons; the top ten hold approximately 3.6%. The Seattle patients joined while their infection was active and were tracked longitudinally afterward. The CDR3 runs to 13 residues. With 4 bases clipped from V and 10 bases from J, the junction kept 5 bases outside the gene matches. Germline V gene lookup returns CDR1 SGHDT and CDR2 YYEEEE. This clone turned up a few times. This chain joins TRBV5-6 and TRBJ2-1; the match to TRBD2 covers 10 bases. The sequencing sample was made of peripheral blood. This clonotype was obtained from a man between 40 and 49 years old with COVID-19, enrolled during active disease. DNA for the CDR3: TGTGCCAGCAGCCCTATGACTAGCGGGGAGCAGTTCTTC. Residues: CASSPMTSGEQFF. Filled out from reference TRBV5-6 and TRBJ2-1, the complete variable domain reads DAGVTQSPTHLIKTRGQQVTLRCSPKSGHDTVSWYQQALGQGPQFIFQYYEEEERQRGNFPDRFSGHQFPNYSSELNVNALLLGDSALYLCASSPMTSGEQFFGPGTRLTVL.